What follows describes a single TCR beta chain. Its specificity is not known. A single record per CDR3 protein comes from TCRdb applying MiXCR to the RT-PCR reads. This table holds about 780,000 distinct CDR3 sequences, around 20% found once. The record originates from a study of response to subunit inactivated influenza vaccine. Findings of the study overall: Each seasonal influenza vaccination recruits few new T cells, the authors suggested.

This TCR derives from a man aged 50 to 60 who received an inactivated influenza vaccine. The source material was PBMCs from blood, sampled more than 4 days after vaccination.

In DNA form, the CDR3 reads TGTGCCAGCAGCAGGACCTTCCCCTATGGCTACACCTTC. It encodes CASSRTFPYGYTF. V is TRBV6-2 or TRBV6-3 and J is TRBJ1-2; D call uncertain. The CDR3 is 13 residues long. CDR1 is MNHEY and CDR2 is SVGEGT in the germline V gene. V was shortened by 6 bases and J by 4 bases, with 12 bases between the two germline ends.